Each of the 14 T cell receptor beta chains below was sequenced from the same sample in a study of T-cell reconstitution after alpha-beta-depleted transplantation in children. For TCRbeta, the library was prepared with unique molecular identifiers. TCRdb itself ran the PCR reads through MiXCR, one entry per CDR3 protein. The data contain 450,000 to 700,000 distinct CDR3 sequences, roughly 30% of them seen just once; the ten biggest clones take up around a third. This specimen was PBMCs, taken before TCRalphabeta/CD19-depleted stem cell transplant. The receptors originated from a boy less than two years old with Wiskott-Aldrich syndrome, due to receive a stem cell transplant.

The CDR3 DNA reads as TGTGCCACCAGTGATTCACTAGGAGGGAAGACCCAGTACTTC. Translating gives CATSDSLGGKTQYF. The chain has TRBV24-1 and TRBJ2-5, with D perhaps matching TRBD2 (6 bases). This CDR3 contains 14 residues. V was trimmed by 2 bases and J by 6 bases, leaving 12 bases between them. The V gene's germline CDR1 is KGHDR and CDR2 SFDVKD.

V and J are TRBV5-1 and TRBJ2-2; the match to TRBD1 covers 8 bases. The J segment lost 5 bases and the V segment lost 1 base, leaving 7 bases of the junction unmatched. Germline V gives CDR1 SGHRS, CDR2 YFSETQ. The CDR3 sequence is 16 residues long. The CDR3, as DNA: TGCGCCAGCAGCTTGCCCTTAACAGGGGGAACCGGGGAGCTGTTTTTT. This gives the protein CASSLPLTGGTGELFF.

The chain recombines TRBV6-5 with TRBJ2-7, with D possibly being TRBD2 (6 bases). The CDR3 consists of 12 residues. The V gene lost 5 bases and the J gene lost 9 bases, with 14 bases spanning the gap. CDR1 is MNHEY, CDR2 SVGAGI, per germline. In nucleotides, the CDR3 is TGTGCCAGCAGTACGACTAGTTCCGGGCAGTACTTC. Encoded protein: CASSTTSSGQYF.

CDR3 nucleotides: TGTGCCAGCAGCCAGGGACTAGCAGCCCTCACAGATACGCAGTATTTT. Protein product: CASSQGLAALTDTQYF. This chain connects TRBV11-3 to TRBJ2-3; 9 positions agree with TRBD2. The CDR3 runs to 16 residues. With 5 bases clipped from V and 2 bases from J, the junction kept 8 bases outside the gene matches. Per the germline V gene, CDR1 is SGHNT and CDR2 is YENEEA.

The genes are TRBV5-6 and TRBJ2-7; a weak D match, TRBD1 (6 bases). Trimming stripped 4 bases from V and 7 bases from J, with 24 bases between. CDR3 size: 16 residues. The germline gives CDR1 SGHDT, CDR2 YYEEEE. CDR3 DNA: TGTGCCAGCAGCGTTGGCCCTGGACAGTCCGGATGGGAGCAGTACTTC. Amino acids: CASSVGPGQSGWEQYF.

The chain employs TRBV10-3 and TRBJ1-3; D is undetermined. V lost 2 bases, J lost 7 bases, and 6 bases lay in between. CDR3 length: 12 amino acids. Germline CDR1 reads ENHRY; CDR2 reads SYGVKD. The CDR3 DNA follows: TGTGCCATCAGTGAGGACGGGAACACCATATATTTT. Translation gives CAISEDGNTIYF.

This chain connects TRBV12-3 or TRBV12-4 to TRBJ1-3; D is uncertain. V was trimmed by 3 bases and J by 6 bases, leaving 12 bases between them. This CDR3 is 14 amino acids long. The CDR3 is CASSFVPGKNTIYF. The CDR3, as DNA: TGTGCCAGCAGTTTTGTCCCGGGGAAAAACACCATATATTTT.

The J gene is TRBJ2-3, the V gene TRBV6-5; D not resolved. The CDR3 loop spans 13 amino acids. Germline values: CDR1 MNHEY, CDR2 SVGAGI. Trimming removed 2 bases at V and 6 bases at J, with 9 bases between. CDR3 bases: TGTGCCAGCAGTTACGAGCGCAGGGATACGCAGTATTTT. Protein: CASSYERRDTQYF.

This clonotype came up a few times. The V call is TRBV9, the J call TRBJ2-7; 7 bases map to TRBD2. J lost 5 bases, V lost 4 bases, and 9 bases had no gene match. Germline loops: CDR1 SGDLS, CDR2 YYNGEE. CDR3 length: 14 residues. The CDR3: CASSRTSMSHEQYF. The CDR3 DNA sequence: TGTGCCAGCAGCCGGACTAGTATGTCCCACGAGCAGTACTTC. Complete variable domain (other parts from reference TRBV9 and TRBJ2-7): DSGVTQTPKHLITATGQRVTLRCSPRSGDLSVYWYQQSLDQGLQFLIQYYNGEERAKGNILERFSAQQFPDLHSELNLSSLELGDSALYFCASSRTSMSHEQYFGPGTRLTVT.

This clonotype was counted a few times. Written as DNA, the CDR3 is TGTGCCAGCAGCTTAGGGGTAGCGGAGACCTACGAGCAGTACTTC. It translates to CASSLGVAETYEQYF. J is TRBJ2-7 and V is TRBV11-3, with a weak D call TRBD2 (6 bases). CDR3 length: 15 amino acids. V dropped 1 base and J dropped 2 bases, with 12 bases sitting between them. Germline loops: CDR1 SGHNT, CDR2 YENEEA.

This clonotype was counted a few times. The rearrangement uses TRBV29-1 and TRBJ2-7; D might be TRBD1 (6 bases). V gave up 6 bases and J gave up 3 bases, with 15 bases separating them. The CDR3 is 13 residues long. Per the germline V gene, CDR1 is SQVTM and CDR2 is ANQGSEA. The CDR3 DNA sequence: TGCAGCGTGGTCCGAAGGACAGACTACGAGCAGTACTTC. It specifies CSVVRRTDYEQYF.

This clonotype was seen repeatedly, ten times or more. This chain uses TRBV20-1 with TRBJ2-3, with D perhaps matching TRBD2 (5 bases). Trimming removed 2 bases at V and 2 bases at J, with 8 bases between. Looked up from germline, CDR1 is DFQATT and CDR2 is SNEGSKA (reference sequence). The CDR3 length is 13 residues. The CDR3 DNA follows: TGCAGTGCTAGACTAGCTGCCACAGATACGCAGTATTTT. Protein sequence: CSARLAATDTQYF.

This clonotype came up a few times. The rearrangement joins TRBV28 to TRBJ2-1; D possibly uses TRBD1 or TRBD2 (5 bases each). Per the germline V gene, CDR1 is MDHEN and CDR2 is SYDVKM. Trimming took 4 bases from V and 4 from J, leaving 17 bases between them. The CDR3 length is 16 residues. The CDR3 DNA sequence: TGTGCCAGCAGTTCAAAGTCCGGGACGGGTTACAATGAGCAGTTCTTC. It yields the protein CASSSKSGTGYNEQFF.

The chain links TRBV7-2 to TRBJ2-7, with TRBD2 matching 7 bases. V was pared by 0 bases and J by 3 bases, with 2 bases of the junction left unmatched. The CDR3 covers 14 residues. CDR1 SGHTA and CDR2 FQGNSA come from the germline V gene. For the CDR3, the DNA is TGTGCCAGCAGCTTAGCGACTAGCAACTACGAGCAGTACTTC. Protein: CASSLATSNYEQYF.